The clone carrying this TCR beta chain was counted only a few times. The study counted Cohort 3 donors as recovered given two negative PCRs, clearance, or symptom resolution. The data derive from a study of blood T cell repertoires in COVID-19. Study summary: Acute and convalescent COVID-19 specimens originated in the United States, Italy and Spain.

Assay: immunoSEQ multiplex PCR; the TCRdb copy retains only in-frame clones and omits some. The sample consists of about 180,000 clones, about 82% of them appearing once. The CDR3 is 14 residues long. Trimming cost V 3 bases and J 3 bases; bases outside gene matches: 3. Germline V gene data show CDR1 as ENHRY and CDR2 as SYGVKD. Sequenced sample: PBMCs or T cells enriched from blood (not recorded which). The receptor was derived from a woman aged 25 to 45 who had recovered from COVID-19. The chain recombines TRBV10-3 with TRBJ2-3; 7 bases fit TRBD2. CDR3 nucleotide sequence: TGTGCCATCAGTGAACGGCGGGAGACAGATACGCAGTATTTT. Amino acid sequence: CAISERRETDTQYF.